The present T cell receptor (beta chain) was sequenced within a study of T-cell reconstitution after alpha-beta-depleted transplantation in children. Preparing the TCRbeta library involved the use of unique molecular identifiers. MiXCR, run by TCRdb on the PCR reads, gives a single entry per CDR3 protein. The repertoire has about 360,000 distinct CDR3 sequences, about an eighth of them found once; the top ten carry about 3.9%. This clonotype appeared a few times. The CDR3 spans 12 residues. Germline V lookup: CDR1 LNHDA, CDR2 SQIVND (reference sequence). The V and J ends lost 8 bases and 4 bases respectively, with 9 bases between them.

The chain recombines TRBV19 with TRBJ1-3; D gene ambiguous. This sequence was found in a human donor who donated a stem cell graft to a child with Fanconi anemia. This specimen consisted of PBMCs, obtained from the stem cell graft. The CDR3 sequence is CASAAKGNTIYF. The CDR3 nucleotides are TGTGCCAGTGCCGCGAAAGGAAACACCATATATTTT.